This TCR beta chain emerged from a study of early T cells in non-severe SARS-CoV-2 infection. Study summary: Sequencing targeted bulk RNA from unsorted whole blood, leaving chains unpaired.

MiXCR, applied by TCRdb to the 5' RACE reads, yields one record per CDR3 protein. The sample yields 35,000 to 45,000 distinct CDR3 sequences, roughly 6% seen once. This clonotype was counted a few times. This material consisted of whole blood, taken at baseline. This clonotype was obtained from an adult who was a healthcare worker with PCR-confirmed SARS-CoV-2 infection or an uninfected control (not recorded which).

The CDR3, as DNA: TGTGCCAGTAGTATAGATCGGGAAAACATTCAGTACTTC. Amino acid sequence: CASSIDRENIQYF. The chain has TRBV19 and TRBJ2-4; D remains unclear. The germline V and J ends were trimmed by 0 bases and 5 bases, with 5 bases remaining between them. CDR1 and CDR2 from the germline V gene are LNHDA and SQIVND (reference sequence). This CDR3 region has 13 residues.